These 5 T cell receptor beta chains were all obtained from the same sample, sequenced in a study of shared clonotypes between healthy human individuals. TCRdb keeps only in-frame clones here, not all; method: immunoSEQ multiplex PCR. The table records over a million clones, over 95% of them present only once. The sample comprised naive CD4+ T cells sorted from blood. The subset was: CD45RA+ positively selected. These TCRs come from a man younger than 40 in good health.

The chain has TRBV5-1 and TRBJ1-5; 9 bases are a match to TRBD1. The V gene's germline CDR1 is SGHRS and CDR2 YFSETQ. With 5 bases clipped from V and 3 bases from J, the junction kept 6 bases outside the gene matches. The CDR3 runs to 15 residues. The CDR3 loop reads CASRNGTGINQPQHF. In DNA, the CDR3 is TGCGCCAGCAGAAACGGGACAGGGATCAATCAGCCCCAGCATTTT.

The rearrangement joins TRBV19 to TRBJ1-5; unclear D gene. V was cut by 6 bases and J by 3 bases, with 18 bases left in between. Germline V gene data show CDR1 as LNHDA and CDR2 as SQIVND (reference sequence). The CDR3 covers 16 residues. CDR3 bases: TGTGCCAGTAGGCCGGTAGGGCAGAACTACAATCAGCCCCAGCATTTT. Protein: CASRPVGQNYNQPQHF.

This sequence joins TRBV27 and TRBJ2-2; 15 bases line up with TRBD2. With V trimmed by 6 bases and J by 3 bases, 8 bases remained unmatched. The germline V gene has CDR1 MNHEY and CDR2 SMNVEV (reference sequence). The CDR3 spans 18 residues. This CDR3 reads CASRRGLAGGRDTGELFF. CDR3 in DNA: TGTGCCAGCAGACGTGGACTAGCGGGAGGGAGGGACACCGGGGAGCTGTTTTTT.

This rearrangement joins TRBV7-6 to TRBJ2-1, with 12 bases aligning to TRBD2. V lost 2 bases and J lost 7; bases outside the gene matches: 12. The CDR3 consists of 18 residues. Germline V gene lookup returns CDR1 SGHVS and CDR2 FNYEAQ. CDR3 in DNA: TGTGCCAGCAGCTTATACCCCCCAGGGACTAGCGGGCTTAATGAGCAGTTCTTC. It encodes CASSLYPPGTSGLNEQFF. Combining the CDR3 with reference TRBV7-6 and TRBJ2-1 gives the whole variable domain GAGVSQSPRYKVTKRGQDVALRCDPISGHVSLYWYRQALGQGPEFLTYFNYEAQQDKSGLPNDRFSAERPEGSISTLTIQRTEQRDSAMYRCASSLYPPGTSGLNEQFFGPGTRLTVL.

The J gene is TRBJ2-1, the V gene TRBV4-1, with TRBD2 as a possible D gene (6 bases). V lost 5 bases, J lost 1 base, and 18 bases lay in between. The length of the CDR3 is 17 residues. The germline gives CDR1 MGHRA, CDR2 YSYEKL. CDR3 protein: CASSSRLSGRSYNEQFF. The DNA for the CDR3 is TGCGCCAGCAGCTCTCGGCTCAGCGGGCGGTCCTACAATGAGCAGTTCTTC.